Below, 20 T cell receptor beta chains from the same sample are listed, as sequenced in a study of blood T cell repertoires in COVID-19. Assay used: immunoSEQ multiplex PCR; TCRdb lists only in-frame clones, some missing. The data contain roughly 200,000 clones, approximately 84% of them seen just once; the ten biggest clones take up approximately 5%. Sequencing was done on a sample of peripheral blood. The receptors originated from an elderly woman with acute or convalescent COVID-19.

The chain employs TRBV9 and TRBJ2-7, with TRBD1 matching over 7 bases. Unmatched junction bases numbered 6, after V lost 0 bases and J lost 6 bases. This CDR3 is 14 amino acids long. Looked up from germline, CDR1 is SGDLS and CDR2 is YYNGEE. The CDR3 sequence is CASSVVATGREQYF. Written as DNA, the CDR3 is TGTGCCAGCAGCGTAGTGGCGACAGGGCGCGAGCAGTACTTC.

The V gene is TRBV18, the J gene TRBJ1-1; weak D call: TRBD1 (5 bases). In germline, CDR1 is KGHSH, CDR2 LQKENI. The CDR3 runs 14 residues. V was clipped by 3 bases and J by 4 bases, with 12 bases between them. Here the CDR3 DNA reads TGTGCCAGCTCACCCTCGGCAGGGATCACTGAAGCTTTCTTT. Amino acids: CASSPSAGITEAFF. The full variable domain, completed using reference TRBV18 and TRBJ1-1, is NAGVMQNPRHLVRRRGQEARLRCSPMKGHSHVYWYRQLPEEGLKFMVYLQKENIIDESGMPKERFSAEFPKEGPSILRIQQVVRGDSAAYFCASSPSAGITEAFFGQGTRLTVV.

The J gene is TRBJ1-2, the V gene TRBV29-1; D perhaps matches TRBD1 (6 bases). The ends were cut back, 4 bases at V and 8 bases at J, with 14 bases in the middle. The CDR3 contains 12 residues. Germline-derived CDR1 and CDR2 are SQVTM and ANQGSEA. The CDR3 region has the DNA TGCAGCGTTGTTTCAGGGGTGGGAGGCTACACCTTC. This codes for CSVVSGVGGYTF.

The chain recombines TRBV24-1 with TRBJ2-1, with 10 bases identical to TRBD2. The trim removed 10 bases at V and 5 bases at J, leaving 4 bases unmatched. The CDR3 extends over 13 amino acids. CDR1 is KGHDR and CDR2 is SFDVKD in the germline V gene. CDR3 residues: CATGLAINNEQFF. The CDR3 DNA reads TGTGCCACGGGACTAGCGATAAACAATGAGCAGTTCTTC.

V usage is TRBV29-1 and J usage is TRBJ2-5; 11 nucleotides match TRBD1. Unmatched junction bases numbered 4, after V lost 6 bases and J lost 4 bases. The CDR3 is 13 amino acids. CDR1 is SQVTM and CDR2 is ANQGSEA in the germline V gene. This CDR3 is CSVGQGERETQYF. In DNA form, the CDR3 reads TGCAGCGTGGGACAGGGGGAGCGAGAGACCCAGTACTTC.

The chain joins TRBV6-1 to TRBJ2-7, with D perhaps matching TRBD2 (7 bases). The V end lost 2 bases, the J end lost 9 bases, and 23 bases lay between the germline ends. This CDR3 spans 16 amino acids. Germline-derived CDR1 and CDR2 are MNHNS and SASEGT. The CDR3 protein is CASSERGASIPGMQYF. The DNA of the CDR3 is TGTGCCAGCAGTGAACGGGGGGCTAGTATCCCAGGGATGCAGTACTTC.

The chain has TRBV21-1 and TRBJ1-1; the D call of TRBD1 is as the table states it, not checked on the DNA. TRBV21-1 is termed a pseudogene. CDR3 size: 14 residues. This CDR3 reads CASIRDRPNTEAFF. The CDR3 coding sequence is TGTGCCAGCATCCGGGACAGGCCTAACACTGAAGCTTTCTTT.

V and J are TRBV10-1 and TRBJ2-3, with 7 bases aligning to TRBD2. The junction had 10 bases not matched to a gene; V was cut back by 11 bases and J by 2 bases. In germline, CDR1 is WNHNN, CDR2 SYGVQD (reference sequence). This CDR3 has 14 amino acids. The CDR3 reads CAPQGGRATDTQYF. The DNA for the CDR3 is TGCGCCCCCCAGGGAGGGAGGGCCACAGATACGCAGTATTTT.

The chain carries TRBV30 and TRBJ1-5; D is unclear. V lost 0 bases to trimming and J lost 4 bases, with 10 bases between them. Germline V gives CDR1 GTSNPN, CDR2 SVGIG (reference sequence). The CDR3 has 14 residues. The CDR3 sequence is CAWSVGLRNQPQHF. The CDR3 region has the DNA TGTGCCTGGAGTGTCGGCCTCAGGAATCAGCCCCAGCATTTT. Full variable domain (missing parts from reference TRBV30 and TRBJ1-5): SQTIHQWPATLVQPVGSPLSLECTVEGTSNPNLYWYRQAAGRGLQLLFYSVGIGQISSEVPQNLSASRPQDRQFILSSKKLLLSDSGFYLCAWSVGLRNQPQHFGDGTRLSIL.

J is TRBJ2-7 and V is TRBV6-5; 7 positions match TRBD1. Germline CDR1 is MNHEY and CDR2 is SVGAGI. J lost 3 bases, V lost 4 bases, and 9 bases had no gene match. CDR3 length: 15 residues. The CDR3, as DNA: TGTGCCAGCAGTTCGACAGGGCTGGTAATCTACGAGCAGTACTTC. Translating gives CASSSTGLVIYEQYF.

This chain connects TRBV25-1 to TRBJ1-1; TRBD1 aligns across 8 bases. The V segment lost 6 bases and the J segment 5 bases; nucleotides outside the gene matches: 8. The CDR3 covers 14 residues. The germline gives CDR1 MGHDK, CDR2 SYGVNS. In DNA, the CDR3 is TGTGCCAGCAGGGGAACAGGGGGGGTTACTGAAGCTTTCTTT. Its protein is CASRGTGGVTEAFF.

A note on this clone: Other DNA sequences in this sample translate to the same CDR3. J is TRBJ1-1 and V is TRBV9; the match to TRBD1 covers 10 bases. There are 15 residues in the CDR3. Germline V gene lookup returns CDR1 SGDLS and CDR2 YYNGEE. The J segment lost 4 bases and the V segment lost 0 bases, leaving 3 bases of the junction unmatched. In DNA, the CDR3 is TGTGCCAGCAGCGTAGGGGGACAGGGGAGCACTGAAGCTTTCTTT. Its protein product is CASSVGGQGSTEAFF.

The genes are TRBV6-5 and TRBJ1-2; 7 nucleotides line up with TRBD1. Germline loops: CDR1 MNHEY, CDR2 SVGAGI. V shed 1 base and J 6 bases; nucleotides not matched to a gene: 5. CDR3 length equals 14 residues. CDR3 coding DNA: TGTGCCAGCAGTTACTGGCAGGGGGGCGATGGCTACACCTTC. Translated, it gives CASSYWQGGDGYTF.

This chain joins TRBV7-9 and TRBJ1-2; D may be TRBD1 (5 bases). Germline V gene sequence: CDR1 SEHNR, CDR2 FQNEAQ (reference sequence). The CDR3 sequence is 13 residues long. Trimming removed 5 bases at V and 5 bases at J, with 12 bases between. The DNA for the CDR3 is TGTGCCAGCAGCCCGACAGATATTTATGGCTACACCTTC. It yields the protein CASSPTDIYGYTF.

CDR3 sequence: CASSLVTSGRALDTQYF. CDR3 DNA: TGTGCCAGCAGCTTGGTAACTAGCGGGAGGGCCTTAGATACGCAGTATTTT. The chain couples TRBV5-6 to TRBJ2-3, with TRBD2 identical over 13 bases. After removal of 0 bases from V and 5 bases from J, the junction contained 6 bases not matched to a gene. This CDR3 is 17 amino acids long. Germline-derived CDR1 and CDR2 are SGHDT and YYEEEE.

CDR3 sequence: CASTQGQGRSNQPQHF. In DNA form, the CDR3 reads TGTGCCAGCACCCAAGGACAGGGGCGATCCAATCAGCCCCAGCATTTT. The chain uses TRBV2 and TRBJ1-5; the match to TRBD1 covers 9 bases. Unmatched junction bases numbered 10, after V lost 7 bases and J lost 3 bases. Germline CDR1 is SNHLY and CDR2 is FYNNEI. The CDR3 has 16 residues.

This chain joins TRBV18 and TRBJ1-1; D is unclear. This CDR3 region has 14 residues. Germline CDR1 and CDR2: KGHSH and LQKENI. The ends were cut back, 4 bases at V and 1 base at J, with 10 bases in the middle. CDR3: CASSREAANTEAFF. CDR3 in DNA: TGTGCCAGCTCACGGGAGGCCGCGAACACTGAAGCTTTCTTT.

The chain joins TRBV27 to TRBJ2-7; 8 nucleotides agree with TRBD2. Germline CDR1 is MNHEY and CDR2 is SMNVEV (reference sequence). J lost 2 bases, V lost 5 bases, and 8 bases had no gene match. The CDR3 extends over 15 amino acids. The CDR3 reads CASSNGLAVTYEQYF. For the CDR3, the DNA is TGTGCCAGCAGTAACGGACTAGCAGTTACCTACGAGCAGTACTTC.

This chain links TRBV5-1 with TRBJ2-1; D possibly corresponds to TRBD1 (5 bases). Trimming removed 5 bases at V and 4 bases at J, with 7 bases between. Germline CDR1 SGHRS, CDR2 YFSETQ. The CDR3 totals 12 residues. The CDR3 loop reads CASRTVYNEQFF. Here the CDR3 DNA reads TGCGCCAGCAGGACAGTTTACAATGAGCAGTTCTTC.

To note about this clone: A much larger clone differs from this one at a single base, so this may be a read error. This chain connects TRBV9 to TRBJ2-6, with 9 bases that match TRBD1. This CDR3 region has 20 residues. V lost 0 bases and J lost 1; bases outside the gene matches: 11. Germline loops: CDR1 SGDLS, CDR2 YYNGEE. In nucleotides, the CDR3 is TGTGCCAGCAGCGTAGGGGTCGGGACAGGGAGTATTTCTGGGGCCAACGTCCTGACTTTC. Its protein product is CASSVGVGTGSISGANVLTF.